This note documents a single T cell receptor (beta chain) sequence. Antigen specificity is unknown. This sample was taken from a study of OX40 agonist ivuxolimab in advanced cancers. Study-wide context: Earlier treatment with anti-PD-1, anti-PD-L1 or anti-CTLA-4 was permitted, and roughly 40% had received some.

Study conclusions and caveats: More expanded clones were found, on average, in CD8+ than in CD4+ T cells.

Germline assignment: CDR1 SGHRS and CDR2 YFSETQ. Trimming pared 4 bases from V and 2 bases from J, leaving 9 bases between. This CDR3 contains 14 residues. This table comes from immunoSEQ multiplex PCR, and its TCRdb copy is limited to in-frame clones, with some not included. Of over 85,000 clones in the sample, 84% were seen once. The material sequenced was CD4+ or CD8+ T cells sorted from blood, taken in a trial of the OX40 agonist ivuxolimab. The sequence was obtained from an adult with an advanced solid tumor such as melanoma, head and neck, liver or kidney cancer. The chain links TRBV5-1 to TRBJ2-2; D may be TRBD1 (6 bases). The CDR3 reads CASSARGNTGELFF. In nucleotides, the CDR3 is TGCGCCAGCAGCGCCAGGGGAAACACCGGGGAGCTGTTTTTT.